This entry describes one TCR beta chain. These data are taken from a study of shared clonotypes between healthy human individuals. Germline V lookup: CDR1 MNHEY, CDR2 SMNVEV (reference sequence). The CDR3 spans 15 residues. Trimming left V 6 bases short and J 0 bases short, with 14 bases between. Sequencing used immunoSEQ multiplex PCR; TCRdb keeps in-frame clones, though not all of them. The sample records over 1.5 million clones, 95% to 99% being singletons. The genes are TRBV27 and TRBJ1-1; D uncertain. The specimen sequenced was naive CD4+ T cells sorted from blood. Subset noted: CD45RA+ positively selected. The TCR comes from a young man in good health. In DNA, the CDR3 is TGTGCCAGCAGAAACCTAGGAGATATGAACACTGAAGCTTTCTTT. It yields the protein CASRNLGDMNTEAFF.